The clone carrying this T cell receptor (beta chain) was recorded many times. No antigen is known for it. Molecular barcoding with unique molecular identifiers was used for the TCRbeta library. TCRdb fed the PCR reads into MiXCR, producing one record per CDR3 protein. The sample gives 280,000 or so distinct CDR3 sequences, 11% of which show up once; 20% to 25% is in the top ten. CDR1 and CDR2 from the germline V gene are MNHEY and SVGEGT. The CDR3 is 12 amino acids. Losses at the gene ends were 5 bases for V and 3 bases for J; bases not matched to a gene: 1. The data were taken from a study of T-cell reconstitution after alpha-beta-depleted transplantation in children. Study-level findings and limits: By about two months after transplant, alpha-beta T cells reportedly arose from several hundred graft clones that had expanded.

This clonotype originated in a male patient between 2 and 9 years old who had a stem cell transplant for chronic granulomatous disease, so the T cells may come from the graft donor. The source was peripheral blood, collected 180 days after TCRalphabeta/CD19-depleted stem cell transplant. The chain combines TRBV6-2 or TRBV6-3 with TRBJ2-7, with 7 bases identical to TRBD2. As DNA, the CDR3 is TGTGCCAGCAGTAGGGACTACTACGAGCAGTACTTC. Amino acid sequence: CASSRDYYEQYF.